What follows describes a single T cell receptor (beta chain). The target antigen is unknown. These data originate in a study of cytomegalovirus exposure and HLA in healthy donors. Study results and limitations: The study labeled roughly 160 TCR beta chains cytomegalovirus-associated. In an earlier analysis, most TCR beta V segments were productive about 87% or about 30% of the time. A later analysis appeared to link common viral pathogens to several of the most significant clusters.

PCR used 60 Vbeta primers and 13 Jbeta primers. Only in-frame clones appear in the TCRdb table, and some are missing; sequencing was by immunoSEQ multiplex PCR. This sample yields more than 95,000 clones, of which around 64% are seen a single time; 3.2% belongs to the top ten. The sequenced sample consisted of PBMCs. The origin of this receptor is a man in his sixties in good health and CMV-seronegative.

The CDR3 here is CASSQSNTGELFF. CDR3 coding DNA: TGTGCCAGCAGCCAATCAAACACCGGGGAGCTGTTTTTT. The chain has TRBV11-3 and TRBJ2-2, with D uncertain. Germline values: CDR1 SGHNT, CDR2 YENEEA. The CDR3 covers 13 residues. Trimming removed 5 bases at V and 2 bases at J, with 6 bases between. The full variable domain, its missing parts supplied by reference TRBV11-3 and TRBJ2-2, is EAGVVQSPRYKIIEKKQPVAFWCNPISGHNTLYWYLQNLGQGPELLIRYENEEAVDDSQLPKDRFSAERLKGVDSTLKIQPAELGDSAVYLCASSQSNTGELFFGEGSRLTVL.